This T cell receptor beta chain was retrieved from a study of T cell changes during pregnancy in multiple sclerosis. Measured with immunoSEQ multiplex PCR; TCRdb has only the in-frame clones, and not every one. The sample shows fewer than 95,000 clones, approximately 90% of them seen only once. This CDR3 region has 13 residues. V was clipped by 2 bases and J by 4 bases, with 7 bases between them. Germline V gives CDR1 SGHDT, CDR2 YYEEEE. The receptor comes from a female donor in good health, enrolled as a control in a pregnancy study. The V and J genes are TRBV5-6 and TRBJ1-3; unclear D gene. The sequenced sample was peripheral blood, obtained in the first trimester of pregnancy. The CDR3 coding sequence is TGTGCCAGCAGCTTTAGAGTCGGAAACACCATATATTTT. It translates to CASSFRVGNTIYF.